This is a list of T cell receptor beta chains from one sample in a study of blood T cell repertoires in COVID-19. Assay used: immunoSEQ multiplex PCR; TCRdb lists only in-frame clones, some missing. The sample holds some 120,000 clones, almost 70% seen once. The specimen sequenced was peripheral blood. Every receptor here comes from a woman between 70 and 85 years old with acute or convalescent COVID-19. The CDR3 runs from the conserved cysteine through the conserved F or W. A D gene is named only where the DNA matches it firmly. Clone size appears in some rows only: once, few, many, or a class for an expanded clone.

>TRBD2|TRBV27|TRBJ2-3|-
TGTGCCAGCAGTACAAGGACTAGCGGGGTCACAGATACGCAGTATTTT
CASSTRTSGVTDTQYF
>-|TRBV21-1|TRBJ1-1|once
TGTGCCAGCAGCAAAATTCGGGACAGGGGGTATGCTGAAGCTTTCTTT
CASSKIRDRGYAEAFF
>TRBD2|TRBV5-1|TRBJ2-1|-
TGCGCCAGCAGCTTGGATCTAGCGGGTAGCAATGAGCAGTTCTTC
CASSLDLAGSNEQFF
>-|TRBV7-3|TRBJ1-3|-
TGTGCCAGCAGCTCAGGCCCCTCTGGAAACACCATATATTTT
CASSSGPSGNTIYF
>-|TRBV10-3|TRBJ2-7|-
TGTGCCATCAGTGAAGCGGAGAGGACCGGGAGCTCCTACGAGCAGTACTTC
CAISEAERTGSSYEQYF
>-|TRBV2|TRBJ2-7|-
TGTGCCAACCAGGGGGGCTCCTACGAGCAGTACTTC
CANQGGSYEQYF
>TRBD1|TRBV4-1|TRBJ2-7|-
TGCGCCAGCAGCTTCCGGACAGGGGGCTACGAGCAGTACTTC
CASSFRTGGYEQYF
>-|TRBV7-2|TRBJ1-3|-
TGTGCCAGCAGCTTACAGGGTTCTGGAAACACCATATATTTT
CASSLQGSGNTIYF
>TRBD2|TRBV4-2|TRBJ2-1|few
TGTGCCAGCAGCCCTAGCGGCCGCCAGGGCAATGAGCAGTTCTTC
CASSPSGRQGNEQFF
>-|TRBV28|TRBJ1-2|-
TGTGCCAGCAGTTTAAACGACAGGCCCAGGGGCTACACCTTC
CASSLNDRPRGYTF
>TRBD1|TRBV5-1|TRBJ1-3|-
TGCGCCAGCAGCTTGCTAGGGGGCAGTGGAAACACCATATATTTT
CASSLLGGSGNTIYF
>TRBD1|TRBV9|TRBJ1-3|-
TGTGCCAGCAGCCCAACCGGGACAGCTAGCTCTGGAAACACCATATATTTT
CASSPTGTASSGNTIYF
>TRBD1|TRBV15|TRBJ2-7|-
TGTGCCACCAGCAGAGAGACAGGGGCAGAGTTCGAGCAGTACTTC
CATSRETGAEFEQYF
>-|TRBV9|TRBJ1-2|-
TGTGCCAGCAGCACCCACCAGGGTAACTATGGCTACACCTTC
CASSTHQGNYGYTF
>TRBD1|TRBV5-4|TRBJ1-1|-
TGTGCCAGCAGCGATGGGACAGGGGCAAACACTGAAGCTTTCTTT
CASSDGTGANTEAFF
>TRBD2|TRBV19|TRBJ2-1|-
TGTGCCAGTAGTATGGGGACTAGCGGGAACAATGAGCAGTTCTTC
CASSMGTSGNNEQFF
>-|TRBV5-1|TRBJ1-4|-
TGCGCCAGCAGCTTGGGCCCTAGAGGAAGAGAAAAACTGTTTTTT
CASSLGPRGREKLFF
>TRBD2|TRBV7-6|TRBJ2-1|-
TGTGCCAGCAGCTTATTAGGGACTAGCGGTTTCAATGAGCAGTTCTTC
CASSLLGTSGFNEQFF
>-|TRBV30|TRBJ1-6|-
TGTGCCTGGAGCGTTCTGCACAGTTATAATTCACCCCTCCACTTT
CAWSVLHSYNSPLHF
>TRBD1|TRBV12-3/TRBV12-4|TRBJ1-1|-
TGTGCCAGCAGACGGACAGGAGACACTGAAGCTTTCTTT
CASRRTGDTEAFF
>-|TRBV3-1/TRBV3-2|TRBJ1-1|-
TGTGCCAGCAGATCCCGAGGGGGCACTGAAGCTTTCTTT
CASRSRGGTEAFF
>TRBD2|TRBV7-2|TRBJ2-1|-
TGTGCCAGCAGCTACGTGGCTAGCGGGACCTACAATGAGCAGTTCTTC
CASSYVASGTYNEQFF
>-|TRBV5-5|TRBJ1-3|-
TGTGCCAGCAGCTCCTCTACAGGACAGGGAAACACCATATATTTT
CASSSSTGQGNTIYF
>TRBD1|TRBV6-5|TRBJ2-1|few
TGTGCCAGCAGACGACAGGGGGCGGGTGAGCAGTTCTTC
CASRRQGAGEQFF
>-|TRBV11-2|TRBJ2-7|-
TGTGCCAGCAGCCGGCCCCCGGGGATCTACGAGCAGTACTTC
CASSRPPGIYEQYF
>-|TRBV5-8|TRBJ2-7|few
TGTGCCAGCAGCTTACCCGGGACCTACGAGCAGTACTTC
CASSLPGTYEQYF
>TRBD2|TRBV7-9|TRBJ2-5|few
TGTGCCAGCAGCTTAGGCGGGCGGACGGGAGGGACAACCCAGTACTTC
CASSLGGRTGGTTQYF
>TRBD1|TRBV11-2|TRBJ1-5|-
TGTGCCAGCAGCTCCACAGGGGGCAGTCAGCCCCAGCATTTT
CASSSTGGSQPQHF
>-|TRBV15|TRBJ2-3|-
TGTGCCACCAGCAGCATGCGGGATCGAGGAGATACGCAGTATTTT
CATSSMRDRGDTQYF
>TRBD1|TRBV29-1|TRBJ2-5|-
TGCAGCGCGCGGGGACAGGACCAAGAGACCCAGTACTTC
CSARGQDQETQYF
>TRBD2|TRBV18|TRBJ2-2|-
TGTGCCAGCTCACCGACTAGCGGGTATTCTTACACCGGGGAGCTGTTTTTT
CASSPTSGYSYTGELFF
>TRBD1|TRBV9|TRBJ1-2|few
TGTGCCAGCAGCGTAGCCGGGACAGGGATCGAAGGCTACACCTTC
CASSVAGTGIEGYTF
>-|TRBV6-5|TRBJ1-5|once
TGTGCCAGCAGTTTGGGTCTGCGGGAAGGGCCCCAGCATTTT
CASSLGLREGPQHF
>TRBD1|TRBV5-1|TRBJ1-2|-
TGCGCCAGCAGCCTGGGGGGACAGAGCTACTACACCTTC
CASSLGGQSYYTF
>-|TRBV9|TRBJ1-1|-
TGTGCCAGCAGCGTTCAGGGAGGCACTGAAGCTTTCTTT
CASSVQGGTEAFF
>TRBD2|TRBV28|TRBJ2-2|-
TGTGCCAGCACCCCCAGCGGGATGGTCGGCACCGGGGAGCTGTTTTTT
CASTPSGMVGTGELFF
>TRBD2|TRBV4-3|TRBJ2-7|-
TGCGCCAGCAGCCAGGTTGCTAGCGGGTACTCCTACGAGCAGTACTTC
CASSQVASGYSYEQYF
>-|TRBV6-2/TRBV6-3|TRBJ1-1|-
TGTGCCAGCAGTTACCAGGCTTACACTGAAGCTTTCTTT
CASSYQAYTEAFF
>TRBD2|TRBV5-1|TRBJ2-5|-
TGCGCCAGCAGCTTACGGACTAGCGGGGGCTCCAAGGAGACCCAGTACTTC
CASSLRTSGGSKETQYF
>-|TRBV7-8|TRBJ2-1|-
TGTGCCAGCAGCTTAGGCACAGGTTCGGGCAATGAGCAGTTCTTC
CASSLGTGSGNEQFF
>-|TRBV5-1|TRBJ1-1|few
TGCGCCAGCAGCTTGGACTTGAACACTGAAGCTTTCTTT
CASSLDLNTEAFF
>-|TRBV6-2/TRBV6-3|TRBJ2-7|-
TGTGCCAGCAGCCCTCAGTGGTACGAGCAGTACTTC
CASSPQWYEQYF
>-|TRBV12-1|TRBJ2-7|-
TGTGCCAGCAGCTTTGAGACGGGACAGACCTACGAGCAGTACTTC
CASSFETGQTYEQYF
>-|TRBV7-9|TRBJ2-7|-
TGTGCCAGCACCCCGGCCCGGGACACAAACGAGCAGTACTTC
CASTPARDTNEQYF
>TRBD1|TRBV15|TRBJ1-2|-
TGTGCCACCAGCAGAGACTACCTTTCCGGGACAGGGTATGGCTACACCTTC
CATSRDYLSGTGYGYTF
>-|TRBV29-1|TRBJ1-2|-
TGCAGCGTTGACAGGGGCTCGCCCCTAAACTATGGCTACACCTTC
CSVDRGSPLNYGYTF
>TRBD1|TRBV18|TRBJ2-7|-
TGTGCCAGCTCAAACGGACAGGGCTCCTACGAGCAGTACTTC
CASSNGQGSYEQYF
>-|TRBV28|TRBJ1-2|-
TGTGCCAGCAGTGAGGGGGGGACTAACTATGGCTACACCTTC
CASSEGGTNYGYTF
>TRBD1|TRBV3-1/TRBV3-2|TRBJ2-1|-
TGTGCCAGCAGCCAAAGGGACAGGGTAAGGAATGAGCAGTTCTTC
CASSQRDRVRNEQFF
>TRBD1|TRBV11-2|TRBJ2-7|-
TGTGCCAGCACCATGGGACAGGGCTCCGAGCAGTACTTC
CASTMGQGSEQYF
>TRBD2|TRBV4-1|TRBJ2-3|-
TGCGCCAGCAGCCAAGGACTAGCGGGAGGTCCCGATACGCAGTATTTT
CASSQGLAGGPDTQYF
>TRBD1|TRBV20-1|TRBJ2-1|-
TGCAGTGCTAGTAATTGGGGACAGGGGCTCTACAATGAGCAGTTCTTC
CSASNWGQGLYNEQFF
>TRBD1|TRBV3-1/TRBV3-2|TRBJ2-3|-
TGTGCCAGCAGCCAAGATCGGGGACAGGGGGCTTCAGATACGCAGTATTTT
CASSQDRGQGASDTQYF
>TRBD1|TRBV4-1|TRBJ1-4|once
TGCGCCAGCAGCCAAAGGGACAGACTAAATGAAAAACTGTTTTTT
CASSQRDRLNEKLFF
>TRBD1|TRBV6-5|TRBJ1-6|many
TGTGCCAGCAGCCGAACAGGGGAGAATAATTCACCCCTCCACTTT
CASSRTGENNSPLHF
>-|TRBV2|TRBJ1-2|-
TGTGCCAGCAGCCAGACGGGCTATGGCTACACCTTC
CASSQTGYGYTF
>-|TRBV19|TRBJ1-2|-
TGTGCCAGTAGTATCCCGGACAGATCTCAAGCGGGCTACACCTTC
CASSIPDRSQAGYTF